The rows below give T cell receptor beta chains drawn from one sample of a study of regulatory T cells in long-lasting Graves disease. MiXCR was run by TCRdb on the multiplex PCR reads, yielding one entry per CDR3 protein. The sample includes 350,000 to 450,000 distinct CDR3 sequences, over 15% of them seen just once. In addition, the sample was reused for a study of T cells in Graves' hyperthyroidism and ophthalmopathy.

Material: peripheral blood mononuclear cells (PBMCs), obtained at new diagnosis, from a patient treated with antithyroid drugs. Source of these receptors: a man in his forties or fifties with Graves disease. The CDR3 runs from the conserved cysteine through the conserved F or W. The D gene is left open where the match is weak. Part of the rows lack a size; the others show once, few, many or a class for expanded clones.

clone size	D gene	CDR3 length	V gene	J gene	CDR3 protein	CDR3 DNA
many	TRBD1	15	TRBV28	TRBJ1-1	CASSWTGMGKIEAFF	TGTGCCAGCAGCTGGACAGGGATGGGGAAGATTGAAGCTTTCTTT
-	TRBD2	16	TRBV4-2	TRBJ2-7	CASSQVTGGNGYEQYF	TGTGCCAGCAGCCAAGTGACGGGAGGAAACGGGTACGAGCAGTACTTC
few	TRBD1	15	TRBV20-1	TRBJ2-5	CSARGGTGNAETQYF	TGCAGTGCTAGAGGGGGGACAGGGAACGCCGAGACCCAGTACTTC
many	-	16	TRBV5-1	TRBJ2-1	CASSLSRARSYNEQFF	TGCGCCAGCAGCTTGTCTAGGGCAAGGTCCTACAATGAGCAGTTCTTC
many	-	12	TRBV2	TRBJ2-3	CAGRGDTDTQYF	TGTGCCGGGCGGGGTGACACAGATACGCAGTATTTT
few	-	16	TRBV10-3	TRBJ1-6	CAISEWVGRRNSPLHF	TGTGCCATCAGTGAGTGGGTAGGACGCAGAAATTCACCCCTCCACTTT
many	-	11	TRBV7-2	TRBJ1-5	CASSLGGPQHF	TGTGCCAGCAGCTTAGGCGGGCCCCAGCATTTT
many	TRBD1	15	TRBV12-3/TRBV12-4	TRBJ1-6	CASSPRGTGGSPLHF	TGTGCCAGCAGTCCTCGAGGGACAGGTGGTTCACCCCTCCACTTT
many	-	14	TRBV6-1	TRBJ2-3	CASSEMWGGDTQYF	TGTGCCAGCAGTGAAATGTGGGGCGGGGATACGCAGTATTTT
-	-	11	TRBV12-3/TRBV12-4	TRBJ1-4	CASGLGEKLFF	TGTGCCAGCGGTTTGGGTGAAAAACTGTTTTTT
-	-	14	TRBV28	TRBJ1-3	CASSDTGTGARIYF	TGTGCCAGCAGCGATACAGGGACGGGGGCACGCATATATTTT
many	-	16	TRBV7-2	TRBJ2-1	CASSLRLRASEGPKFF	TGTGCCAGCAGCTTACGGTTGCGGGCTAGCGAAGGGCCGAAGTTCTTC
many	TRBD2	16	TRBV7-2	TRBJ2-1	CASSLGLGLYYNEQFF	TGTGCCAGCAGCTTAGGGTTGGGACTATACTACAATGAGCAGTTCTTC
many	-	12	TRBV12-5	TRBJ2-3	CASGLPTDTQYF	TGCGCCAGCGGACTACCCACAGATACGCAGTATTTT
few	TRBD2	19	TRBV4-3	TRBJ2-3	CASSQGLAGGDPLADTQYF	TGCGCCAGCAGCCAAGGACTAGCGGGGGGGGACCCCCTGGCAGATACGCAGTATTTT
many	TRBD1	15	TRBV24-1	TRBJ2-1	CATSGRGSSYNEQFF	TGTGCCACCAGCGGCAGGGGGAGCTCCTACAATGAGCAGTTCTTC
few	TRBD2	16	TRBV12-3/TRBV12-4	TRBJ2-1	CASKPNRLAGYNEQFF	TGTGCCAGCAAGCCCAACCGATTAGCGGGCTACAATGAGCAGTTCTTC